The source of this T cell receptor (beta chain) is a study of blood T cell repertoires in COVID-19. The CDR3 totals 13 residues. Germline CDR1 reads MNHEY; CDR2 reads SMNVEV (reference sequence). V dropped 6 bases and J dropped 7; count of bases not matched to a gene: 4. Study processing details: Reference gene primer amplification yielded estimated nucleated cell counts. Using immunoSEQ multiplex PCR, the repertoire was profiled, and TCRdb retains in-frame clones only, with some absent. That table gives V, J and clone size, and the DNA gave D and trimming. The sample lists about 280,000 clones; about 91% were seen once. In terms of age and location, participants ranged from roughly 18 to 90 years and lived in about two dozen US areas. Someone with COVID-19 had been met by exposed participants within 2 weeks before study entry.

The V call is TRBV27, the J call TRBJ1-4, with TRBD1 matching over 8 bases. This clonotype originated in a man aged 40-50 years who had been exposed to COVID-19. Sequenced material: PBMCs or T cells enriched from blood (not recorded which). In nucleotides, the CDR3 is TGTGCCAGCAGCCTCACAGGGGGTGAAAAACTGTTTTTT. This translates into CASSLTGGEKLFF.